This entry describes one T cell receptor beta chain. Its matching antigen is unknown. Germline V gives CDR1 MGHRA, CDR2 YSYEKL. V shed 7 bases and J shed 5 bases, with 14 bases lying between them. The CDR3 covers 14 residues. This record comes from a study of CD8 T cells in Susac syndrome. Random hexamers primed reverse transcription of about 0.5 to 1 ug RNA. TCRdb analysed the immunoSEQ multiplex PCR reads with MiXCR anew, one entry per CDR3 protein. The sample lists around 170,000 distinct CDR3 sequences; roughly 94% were seen once. Study-wide findings and caveats: The study acknowledged a relatively small number of individuals in its TCR sequencing and HLA analysis.

J is TRBJ1-4 and V is TRBV4-1; D unresolved. The sequence derives from a human donor with Susac syndrome. Sequencing was carried out using CD8+ T cells from PBMCs. In DNA form, the CDR3 reads TGCGCCAGCAATACTGACACGCGGAATGAAAAACTGTTTTTT. Amino acids: CASNTDTRNEKLFF.